These 8 T cell receptor beta chains were sequenced from one sample in a study of T and B cells in COVID-19 patients. TRB rearrangements were amplified by multiplex PCR with BIOMED2 TRB-A/B primers. In TCRdb, the multiplex PCR reads were re-called with MiXCR into one record per CDR3 protein. The data contain 8,700 or so distinct CDR3 sequences, approximately 31% of them singletons. From blood, about 230-500 ng of genomic DNA served as TRB template. Sequenced sample: blood. These receptors were collected from a human donor who had recovered from COVID-19.

In its sample, this clonotype was seen a few times. The rearrangement uses TRBV19 and TRBJ1-1; TRBD1 might be the D (5 bases). V was cut by 3 bases and J by 4 bases, with 12 bases left in between. This CDR3 comprises 14 residues. Germline CDR1 LNHDA, CDR2 SQIVND (reference sequence). The CDR3: CASSIGGSVTEAFF. CDR3 nucleotide sequence: TGTGCCAGTAGTATCGGGGGGTCGGTCACTGAAGCTTTCTTT.

This chain joins TRBV4-2 and TRBJ1-1; tentatively, D is TRBD1 (6 bases). V was trimmed by 1 base and J by 0 bases, leaving 12 bases between them. The CDR3 runs to 16 residues. The germline CDR1 and CDR2 sequences are LGHNA and YNFKEQ. The CDR3 loop reads CASSQGGAGLNTEAFF. The CDR3 DNA reads as TGTGCCAGCAGCCAAGGGGGGGCAGGGCTGAACACTGAAGCTTTCTTT.

V and J are TRBV6-5 and TRBJ1-1; D is unresolved. Per the germline V gene, CDR1 is MNHEY and CDR2 is SVGAGI. The ends were cut back, 4 bases at V and 0 bases at J, with 12 bases in the middle. The CDR3 has 15 residues. The CDR3 region is CASSLNGVLNTEAFF. CDR3 bases: TGTGCCAGCAGTTTAAACGGGGTCCTGAACACTGAAGCTTTCTTT.

This sequence joins TRBV24-1 and TRBJ2-1; TRBD1 is a possible D gene (6 bases). V was trimmed by 0 bases and J by 5 bases, leaving 19 bases between them. The length of the CDR3 is 18 residues. CDR1 is KGHDR and CDR2 is SFDVKD in the germline V gene. Here the CDR3 reads CATSDLKGGGFRDNEQFF. CDR3 DNA sequence: TGTGCCACCAGTGATTTGAAGGGTGGGGGCTTCCGTGACAATGAGCAGTTCTTC.

This clonotype has a handful of counts. This chain uses TRBV6-6 with TRBJ1-5, with D possibly being TRBD1 (6 bases). Germline CDR1 reads MNHNY; CDR2 reads SVGAGI (reference sequence). Between the trimmed V and J ends, which lost 7 bases and 5 bases, there was a span of 12 bases. This CDR3 has 13 amino acids. CDR3 DNA: TGTGCCAGCACTTGGGGGCTGGATCAGCCCCAGCATTTT. Its translation: CASTWGLDQPQHF.

With respect to this clonotype: Compared with germline, one end of the junction differs, possibly owing to a read error. The gene calls are TRBV24-1 and TRBJ2-1; no clear D gene. CDR3 length: 13 residues. Germline loops: CDR1 KGHDR, CDR2 SFDVKD. CDR3 bases: TGTGCCTCCAGTCCACGCCACGGCAATGAGCAGTTCTTC. Its translation is CASSPRHGNEQFF.

In this sample, this clonotype turned up a few times. This chain links TRBV13 with TRBJ1-1; D is uncertain. Germline V gives CDR1 PRHDT, CDR2 FYEKMQ (reference sequence). The V and J ends lost 9 bases and 5 bases respectively, with 10 bases between them. This CDR3 has 11 residues. CDR3 sequence reads: CASTGPTEAFF. Here the CDR3 DNA reads TGTGCCAGTACCGGGCCAACTGAAGCTTTCTTT. Combining the CDR3 with reference TRBV13 and TRBJ1-1 gives the whole variable domain AAGVIQSPRHLIKEKRETATLKCYPIPRHDTVYWYQQGPGQDPQFLISFYEKMQSDKGSIPDRFSAQQFSDYHSELNMSSLELGDSALYFCASTGPTEAFFGQGTRLTVV.

The V and J genes are TRBV12-3 or TRBV12-4 and TRBJ2-1; D is perhaps TRBD2 (5 bases). CDR3 length equals 13 residues. V was trimmed by 8 bases and J by 6 bases, leaving 14 bases between them. As DNA, the CDR3 is TGTGCCAGCCATCTAGCCTACTTCAATGAGCAGTTCTTC. Translated: CASHLAYFNEQFF.